The sequence of this T cell receptor (beta chain) was determined in a study of OX40 agonist ivuxolimab in advanced cancers. Study context: Participants could have had prior anti-PD-1, anti-PD-L1 or anti-CTLA-4 therapy, and 40% had some. Three patients got partial responses; one had hepatocellular carcinoma and two had cutaneous melanoma.

At baseline, cycle 4 day 1, and cycle 7 day 1, blood was sampled. Sequenced by immunoSEQ multiplex PCR; TCRdb stores in-frame clones only, minus some. The sample includes 70,000 to 95,000 clones, 92% seen only once; the top ten take around 0.5%. Note on this clone: Its antigen is as yet unknown.

Study results and caveats: Averaged across samples, CD8+ T cells carried more expanded clones than CD4+ did.

Germline values: CDR1 SGHRS, CDR2 YFSETQ. V dropped 3 bases and J dropped 1 base, with 15 bases sitting between them. This CDR3 region has 16 residues. Sequences were derived from CD4+ or CD8+ T cells sorted from blood, sampled in a trial of the OX40 agonist ivuxolimab. This TCR came from an adult with an advanced solid tumor such as melanoma, head and neck, liver or kidney cancer. The rearrangement links TRBV5-1 to TRBJ2-3, with D tentatively TRBD1 (6 bases). In DNA, the CDR3 is TGCGCCAGCAGCTCCGGTAGGGGGATTCGCACAGATACGCAGTATTTT. Residues: CASSSGRGIRTDTQYF.